These T cell receptor beta chains were read from a single sample in a study of early T cells in non-severe SARS-CoV-2 infection. TCRdb ran MiXCR on the 5' RACE reads and lists one entry per CDR3 protein. The sample lists approximately 56,000 distinct CDR3 sequences; roughly 11% were seen once. Sequences were obtained from whole blood. These receptors were collected from an adult who was a healthcare worker with PCR-confirmed SARS-CoV-2 infection or an uninfected control (not recorded which). The CDR3 runs from the conserved cysteine through the conserved F or W. D genes are given only for firm matches. Clone size is shown for a subset of rows, as once, few, many or a class of expanded clone.

length,J,D,size,V,CDR3,DNA
16,TRBJ1-5,TRBD1,NA,TRBV6-5,CASSAGQGARNQPQHF,TGTGCCAGCAGCGCAGGCCAGGGGGCGCGAAATCAGCCCCAGCATTTT
14,TRBJ2-1,TRBD2,NA,TRBV2,CASSGSGGPEEQFF,TGTGCCAGCAGCGGTAGCGGGGGGCCGGAAGAGCAGTTCTTC
14,TRBJ1-1,NA,many,TRBV10-2,CASSVTDWGTEAFF,TGCGCCAGCAGTGTAACCGATTGGGGCACTGAAGCTTTCTTT
13,TRBJ1-1,NA,NA,TRBV10-2,CASSPTVNTEAFF,TGCGCCAGCAGTCCGACGGTGAACACTGAAGCTTTCTTT
11,TRBJ2-1,NA,many,TRBV29-1,CSVSQSAEQFF,TGCAGCGTGAGTCAGAGCGCCGAGCAGTTCTTC
15,TRBJ1-5,NA,few,TRBV5-6,CASSLAGPSNQPQHF,TGTGCCAGCAGCTTGGCGGGGCCCAGCAATCAGCCCCAGCATTTT
13,TRBJ2-1,NA,few,TRBV27,CASSYRGRDEQFF,TGTGCCAGCAGTTATCGGGGGCGCGATGAGCAGTTCTTC
15,TRBJ2-7,TRBD1,many,TRBV7-2,CASSSEDRGVYEQYF,TGTGCCAGCAGCTCGGAGGACAGGGGGGTCTACGAGCAGTACTTC
16,TRBJ1-3,NA,many,TRBV7-2,CASSLGGSNSGNTIYF,TGTGCCAGCAGCTTAGGAGGGTCAAACTCTGGAAACACCATATATTTT
16,TRBJ2-1,NA,few,TRBV20-1,CSARDEGWLSYNEQFF,TGCAGTGCTAGAGACGAGGGGTGGCTGTCCTACAATGAGCAGTTCTTC
15,TRBJ2-7,TRBD2,few,TRBV5-1,CASSSSSGAAYEQYF,TGCGCCAGCAGCTCCTCTAGCGGGGCCGCCTACGAGCAGTACTTC
13,TRBJ1-4,NA,many,TRBV7-9,CASSFTDNEKLFF,TGTGCCAGCAGCTTCACAGATAATGAAAAACTGTTTTTT
16,TRBJ1-2,TRBD1,many,TRBV5-6,CASSLAPGQGNYGYTF,TGTGCCAGCAGCTTGGCTCCGGGACAGGGTAACTATGGCTACACCTTC